The rows below give T cell receptor beta chains drawn from one sample of a study of blood T cell repertoires in COVID-19. The assay was immunoSEQ multiplex PCR, and TCRdb's table has in-frame clones only and misses some. The table includes some 180,000 clones, about nine tenths detected once. The sequenced material came from peripheral blood. The source is a man in his forties with acute or convalescent COVID-19. Each CDR3 is given with its conserved first and last residue. D genes are given only for firm matches. Some rows mark clone size as missing; the rest say once, few, many or name a class of expanded clone.

>TRBV6-6|TRBJ2-6|once|TRBD1
CASSPTGAPIGANVLTF
TGTGCCAGCAGTCCTACAGGGGCACCTATTGGGGCCAACGTCCTGACTTTC
>TRBV7-6|TRBJ1-2|-|TRBD1
CASSPRQGELYGYTF
TGTGCCAGCAGCCCCCGACAGGGGGAACTCTATGGCTACACCTTC
>TRBV4-3|TRBJ1-5|-|TRBD1
CASSQELISLQGARNQPQHF
TGCGCCAGCAGCCAAGAGCTCATCTCCTTGCAGGGGGCGCGTAATCAGCCCCAGCATTTT
>TRBV25-1|TRBJ2-7|-|TRBD1
CASSRNTGGYEQYF
TGTGCCAGCAGCAGAAATACAGGGGGCTACGAGCAGTACTTC
>TRBV19|TRBJ1-2|-|-
CASSILGWNYGYTF
TGTGCCAGTAGTATACTTGGCTGGAACTATGGCTACACCTTC
>TRBV27|TRBJ1-6|-|TRBD1
CASSPGQGVTLHF
TGTGCCAGCAGCCCGGGACAGGGGGTCACCCTCCACTTT
>TRBV7-2|TRBJ2-3|-|-
CASSLRPAGSSTDTQYF
TGTGCCAGCAGCTTACGTCCCGCGGGATCAAGCACAGATACGCAGTATTTT
>TRBV19|TRBJ2-7|-|TRBD1
CASRKNRGNSYEQYF
TGTGCCAGTAGAAAAAACAGGGGGAACTCCTACGAGCAGTACTTC
>TRBV27|TRBJ2-4|-|-
CASSPRLIAKNIQYF
TGTGCCAGCAGTCCCCGACTGATAGCCAAAAACATTCAGTACTTC
>TRBV5-1|TRBJ2-1|once|-
CASSPRYNEQFF
TGCGCCAGCAGCCCCAGGTACAATGAGCAGTTCTTC
>TRBV14|TRBJ2-3|-|TRBD1
CASSQGAGTGSQYF
TGTGCCAGCAGCCAAGGTGCCGGGACAGGGTCTCAGTATTTT
>TRBV29-1|TRBJ2-5|-|-
CSARGGYGETQYF
TGCAGCGCCCGTGGAGGGTATGGAGAGACCCAGTACTTC
>TRBV6-5|TRBJ1-1|-|-
CASSYSIIGSEAFF
TGTGCCAGCAGTTACTCGATTATCGGGTCTGAAGCTTTCTTT
>TRBV19|TRBJ1-2|once|-
CASSIARGGYTF
TGTGCCAGTAGTATAGCCAGGGGAGGCTACACCTTC
>TRBV9|TRBJ1-2|-|TRBD1
CASRGQGIPNYGYTF
TGTGCCAGCCGGGGACAGGGGATCCCTAACTATGGCTACACCTTC